Listed here are 4 T cell receptor beta chains from one sample, sequenced in a study of cytomegalovirus exposure and HLA in healthy donors. Libraries were prepared by immunoSEQ multiplex PCR; TCRdb keeps only in-frame clonotypes and omits some of them. The table lists approximately 270,000 clones, 87% of them singletons. Sequencing used PBMCs. These receptors were collected from a man aged 18 to 30 in good health and CMV-seropositive.

The V and J genes are TRBV2 and TRBJ1-1; D unclear. Per the germline V gene, CDR1 is SNHLY and CDR2 is FYNNEI. This CDR3 region has 13 residues. V lost 4 bases and J 1 base, leaving 7 bases between the germline ends. The CDR3 spells CASSAAENTEAFF. The CDR3 region has the DNA TGTGCCAGCAGTGCCGCCGAGAACACTGAAGCTTTCTTT.

The chain has TRBV30 and TRBJ2-7; the D call may be TRBD1 or TRBD2 (6 bases each). The germline gives CDR1 GTSNPN, CDR2 SVGIG (reference sequence). V lost 1 base and J lost 9, with 10 bases in between. The CDR3 is 11 residues long. For the CDR3, the DNA is TGTGCCTGGAGTGGGGGGGCGAGGCAGTACTTC. Translated, it gives CAWSGGARQYF.

The rearrangement links TRBV7-9 to TRBJ2-1; TRBD2 might be the D (7 bases). V lost 0 bases, J lost 2 bases, and 11 bases lay in between. CDR1 SEHNR and CDR2 FQNEAQ come from the germline V gene (reference sequence). The CDR3 spans 16 residues. CDR3: CASSLAGGQAYNEQFF. CDR3 bases: TGTGCCAGCAGCTTAGCGGGGGGGCAGGCCTACAATGAGCAGTTCTTC.

In regard to this clone: Within the sample, other DNA sequences also encode this same CDR3. The chain has TRBV2 and TRBJ1-1; D not resolved. V was cut by 0 bases and J by 1 base, with 6 bases left in between. This CDR3 spans 14 amino acids. Germline CDR1 reads SNHLY; CDR2 reads FYNNEI. This CDR3 is CASSEAARNTEAFF. DNA for the CDR3: TGTGCCAGCAGTGAAGCAGCCAGGAACACTGAAGCTTTCTTT.